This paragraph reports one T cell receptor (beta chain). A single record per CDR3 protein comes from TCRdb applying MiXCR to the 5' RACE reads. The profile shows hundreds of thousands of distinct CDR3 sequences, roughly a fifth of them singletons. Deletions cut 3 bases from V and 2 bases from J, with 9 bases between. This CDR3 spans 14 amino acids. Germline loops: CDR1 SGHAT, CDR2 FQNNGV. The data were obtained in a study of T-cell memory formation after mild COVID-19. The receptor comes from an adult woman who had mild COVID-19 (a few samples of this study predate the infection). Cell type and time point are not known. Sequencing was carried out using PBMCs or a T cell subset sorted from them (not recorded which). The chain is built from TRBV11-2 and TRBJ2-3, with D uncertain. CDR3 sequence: CASSFDRNTDTQYF. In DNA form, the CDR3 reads TGTGCCAGCAGCTTTGACCGAAACACAGATACGCAGTATTTT. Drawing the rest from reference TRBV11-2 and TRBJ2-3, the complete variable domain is EAGVAQSPRYKIIEKRQSVAFWCNPISGHATLYWYQQILGQGPKLLIQFQNNGVVDDSQLPKDRFSAERLKGVDSTLKIQPAKLEDSAVYLCASSFDRNTDTQYFGPGTRLTVL.